This T cell receptor beta chain was sequenced during a study of blood T cell repertoires in COVID-19. About the research overall: The United States, Italy and Spain supplied acute and convalescent COVID-19 samples. From T cells, B-cell-depleted T cells, or PBMCs came the material, which was cDNA or gDNA.

Per the original data handling: Researchers report that nucleated cell counts were estimated from reference gene primer amplification. Profiling relied on immunoSEQ multiplex PCR, and the TCRdb table lists in-frame clones only, not all of them. That table furnishes V, J and clone size, whereas the DNA furnished D and trimming. The sample holds about 97,000 clones, approximately 84% seen once. Germline lookup yields CDR1 SGHRS and CDR2 YFSETQ. Losses at the gene ends were 2 bases for V and 0 bases for J; bases not matched to a gene: 8. The CDR3 sequence is 18 residues long. Sample: peripheral blood. The chain carries TRBV5-1 and TRBJ1-5, with 10 bases that match TRBD1. This sequence originates from a man aged 35-49 years with active or convalescent COVID-19. The chain's CDR3 is CASSLGQGGEYSNQPQHF. The DNA of the CDR3 is TGCGCCAGCAGCTTAGGACAGGGGGGAGAATATAGCAATCAGCCCCAGCATTTT.